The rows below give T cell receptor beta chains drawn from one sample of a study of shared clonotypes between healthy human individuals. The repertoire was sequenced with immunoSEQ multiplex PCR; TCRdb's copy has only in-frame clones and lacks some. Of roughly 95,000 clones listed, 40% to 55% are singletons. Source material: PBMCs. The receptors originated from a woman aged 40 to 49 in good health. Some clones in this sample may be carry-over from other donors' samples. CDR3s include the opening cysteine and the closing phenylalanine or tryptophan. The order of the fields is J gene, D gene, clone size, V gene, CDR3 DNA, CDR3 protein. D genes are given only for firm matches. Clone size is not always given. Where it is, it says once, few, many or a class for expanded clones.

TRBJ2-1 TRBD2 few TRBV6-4 TGTGCCAGCAGTGACGGACTAGCGGGACACAATGAGCAGTTCTTC CASSDGLAGHNEQFF
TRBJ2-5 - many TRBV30 TGTGCCTGGAGTGTAGGAGGTTGGGAGACCCAGTACTTC CAWSVGGWETQYF
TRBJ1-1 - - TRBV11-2 TGTGCCAGCAGCTCCCAAACGCAGGGGAGAGGGACTGAAGCTTTCTTT CASSSQTQGRGTEAFF
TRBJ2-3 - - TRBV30 TGTGCCTGGAGTGTGGGGGGGCAAACAGATACGCAGTATTTT CAWSVGGQTDTQYF
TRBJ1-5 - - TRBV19 TGTGCCAGCGCCCCTGATGTGAGTCTGGGTCAGCCCCAGCATTTT CASAPDVSLGQPQHF
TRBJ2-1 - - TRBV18 TGTGCCAGCTCACCAGTTTTAGTCGCTGAGCAGTTCTTC CASSPVLVAEQFF
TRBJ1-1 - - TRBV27 TGTGCCAGCTACGAACCGGGGATGAACACTGAAGCTTTCTTT CASYEPGMNTEAFF
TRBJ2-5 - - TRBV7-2 TGTGCCAGCAGCGGGGGGCCCGGCAGGGCAGAGACCCAGTACTTC CASSGGPGRAETQYF
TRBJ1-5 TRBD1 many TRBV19 TGTGCCAGTAAAACCGGGACAGGATATAGCAATCAGCCCCAGCATTTT CASKTGTGYSNQPQHF
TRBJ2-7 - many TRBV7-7 TGTGCCAGCAGCTTACAACCGGGGTCGAGCGAGCAGTACTTC CASSLQPGSSEQYF
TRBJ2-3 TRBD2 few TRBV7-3 TGTGCCAGCAGCTTATCCCCGCGACTAGCGGGAACAGATACGCAGTATTTT CASSLSPRLAGTDTQYF
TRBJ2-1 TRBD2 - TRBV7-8 TGTGCCAGCAGCCCCGTGTATGGACTAGCGGGCCATGAGCAGTTCTTC CASSPVYGLAGHEQFF
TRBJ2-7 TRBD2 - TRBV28 TGTGCCAGCGGGTCCGCCGGGACTAGCGAGTACGAGCAGTACTTC CASGSAGTSEYEQYF
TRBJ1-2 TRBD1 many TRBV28 TGTGCCAGCAGCCACCGCGGGACAGGGGGAATGGGCTACACCTTC CASSHRGTGGMGYTF
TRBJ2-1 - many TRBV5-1 TGCGCCAGCAGCGAGCCGTCTAGCGTCAGTGTCAATGAGCAGTTCTTC CASSEPSSVSVNEQFF
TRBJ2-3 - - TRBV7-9 TGTGCCAGCAGTTTTAGGTATGCCGGGACTCTCGGCACAGATACGCAGTATTTT CASSFRYAGTLGTDTQYF
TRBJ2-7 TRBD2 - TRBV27 TGTGCCAGCAGCTTCCGTGGGACTAGCTTCGAGCAGTACTTC CASSFRGTSFEQYF
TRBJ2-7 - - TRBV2 TGTGCCAGCGAAGCGGCGACCTACGAGCAGTACTTC CASEAATYEQYF
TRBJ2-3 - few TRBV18 TGTGCCAGCTCACCTTCTTTGGGGACCCGCGAGGATACGCAGTATTTT CASSPSLGTREDTQYF
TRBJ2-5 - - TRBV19 TGTGCCAGTAGTATGGAAGGGGTAACTGAGACCCAGTACTTC CASSMEGVTETQYF
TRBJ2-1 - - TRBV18 TGTGCCAGCTCACCACCTAGGCAGGCTAGCTCCTACAATGAGCAGTTCTTC CASSPPRQASSYNEQFF
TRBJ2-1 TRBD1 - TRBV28 TGTGCCAGCAGGGGCCCCGGGACAGGGGGCATCTATGAGCAGTTCTTC CASRGPGTGGIYEQFF
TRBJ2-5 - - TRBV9 TGTGCCAGCAGCGTAGCTACAGGAGCGTTGGGAGAGACCCAGTACTTC CASSVATGALGETQYF
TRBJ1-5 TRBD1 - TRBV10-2 TGCGCCAGCAGTGAGTCCGGGACAGGGGTTCAGCCCCAGCATTTT CASSESGTGVQPQHF
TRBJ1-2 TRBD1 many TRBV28 TGTGCCAGCAGTGGGGACAGGGACTTAGGCTACACCTTC CASSGDRDLGYTF
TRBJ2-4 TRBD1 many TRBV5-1 TGCGCCAGCAGCTCTCAGACAGGGACGGACATTCAGTACTTC CASSSQTGTDIQYF